These T cell receptor beta chains were read from a single sample in a study of shared clonotypes between healthy human individuals. Assay: immunoSEQ multiplex PCR; the TCRdb copy retains only in-frame clones and omits some. The sample holds 95,000 to 120,000 clones, about 70% seen once. The sample was memory CD8+ T cells sorted from blood. The receptors shown here come from a woman aged 25 to 39 in good health. CDR3s include the opening cysteine and the closing phenylalanine or tryptophan. A D gene is named only where the DNA matches it firmly. Size is stated for part of the rows, as once, few or many counts, or as a class when the clone is expanded.

j_gene: TRBJ2-1
abundance: .
v_gene: TRBV10-2
d_gene: TRBD2
len: 16
CDR3nt: TGCGCCAGCAGTCTCGGGCAAGCGGGGAGTTACAATGAGCAGTTCTTC
CDR3aa: CASSLGQAGSYNEQFF

j_gene: TRBJ2-7
abundance: .
v_gene: TRBV5-1
d_gene: .
len: 18
CDR3nt: TGCGCCAGCAGCTTGGGCCGATATGTCAGAGGTGTTTCCTACGAGCAGTACTTC
CDR3aa: CASSLGRYVRGVSYEQYF

j_gene: TRBJ2-6
abundance: .
v_gene: TRBV5-1
d_gene: .
len: 14
CDR3nt: TGCGCCAGCAGTTTCCGGCCTGGGGCCAACGTCCTGACTTTC
CDR3aa: CASSFRPGANVLTF

j_gene: TRBJ2-7
abundance: .
v_gene: TRBV6-6
d_gene: .
len: 12
CDR3nt: TGTGCCAGCAGTTTCCCCCGGTCCGAGCAGTACTTC
CDR3aa: CASSFPRSEQYF

j_gene: TRBJ1-5
abundance: .
v_gene: TRBV28
d_gene: .
len: 18
CDR3nt: TGTGCCAGCAGTTTATCCTCGAACACAGGGTCGGGCAATCAGCCCCAGCATTTT
CDR3aa: CASSLSSNTGSGNQPQHF

j_gene: TRBJ2-6
abundance: .
v_gene: TRBV28
d_gene: .
len: 18
CDR3nt: TGTGCCAGCAGCCAAGAGCGATCGGGTACCTCTGGGGCCAACGTCCTGACTTTC
CDR3aa: CASSQERSGTSGANVLTF

j_gene: TRBJ2-7
abundance: .
v_gene: TRBV5-5
d_gene: .
len: 15
CDR3nt: TGTGCCAGCAGCTTGTTTGGGCAGGGCTCCTACGAGCAGTACTTC
CDR3aa: CASSLFGQGSYEQYF

j_gene: TRBJ1-2
abundance: once
v_gene: TRBV4-1
d_gene: .
len: 16
CDR3nt: TGCGCCAGCACCCAAGTCGGAGGCGCCGATCTCTATGGCTACACCTTC
CDR3aa: CASTQVGGADLYGYTF

j_gene: TRBJ1-5
abundance: many
v_gene: TRBV6-4
d_gene: .
len: 15
CDR3nt: TGTGCCAGCAGTCCTGGTGAACTGGGCGGCCAGCCCCAGCATTTT
CDR3aa: CASSPGELGGQPQHF

j_gene: TRBJ2-7
abundance: once
v_gene: TRBV27
d_gene: TRBD1
len: 14
CDR3nt: TGTGCCAGCCACCGACAGGGGGGCTCCTACGAGCAGTACTTC
CDR3aa: CASHRQGGSYEQYF

j_gene: TRBJ1-1
abundance: .
v_gene: TRBV28
d_gene: .
len: 12
CDR3nt: TGTGCCAGCAGTTTGCAGAACACTGAAGCTTTCTTT
CDR3aa: CASSLQNTEAFF

j_gene: TRBJ2-7
abundance: .
v_gene: TRBV15
d_gene: TRBD2
len: 15
CDR3nt: TGTGCCACCAGCAGAGGACTAGCGGTTTCCTACGAGCAGTACTTC
CDR3aa: CATSRGLAVSYEQYF

j_gene: TRBJ1-5
abundance: once
v_gene: TRBV19
d_gene: .
len: 14
CDR3nt: TGTGCCAGTAGTCTAGTGTCAGGCCATCAGCCCCAGCATTTT
CDR3aa: CASSLVSGHQPQHF

j_gene: TRBJ2-1
abundance: few
v_gene: TRBV5-6
d_gene: TRBD2
len: 15
CDR3nt: TGTGCCAGCAGCTTCGGACTAGCGGGCTACAATGAGCAGTTCTTC
CDR3aa: CASSFGLAGYNEQFF

j_gene: TRBJ2-7
abundance: .
v_gene: TRBV7-6
d_gene: .
len: 13
CDR3nt: TGTGCCAGCAGACCCACTAGTTCCTACGAGCAGTACTTC
CDR3aa: CASRPTSSYEQYF

j_gene: TRBJ1-4
abundance: few
v_gene: TRBV7-9
d_gene: TRBD1
len: 15
CDR3nt: TGTGCCAGCAGCTGGACAGGGGAGGCCAATGAAAAACTGTTTTTT
CDR3aa: CASSWTGEANEKLFF

j_gene: TRBJ1-2
abundance: .
v_gene: TRBV4-2
d_gene: .
len: 15
CDR3nt: TGTGCCAGCAGCCAAGATGGTCGAGGGACGCATGGCTACACCTTC
CDR3aa: CASSQDGRGTHGYTF

j_gene: TRBJ2-7
abundance: .
v_gene: TRBV25-1
d_gene: .
len: 14
CDR3nt: TGTGCCAGCAGTGAATCGCAGGGATCCTACGAGCAGTACTTC
CDR3aa: CASSESQGSYEQYF

j_gene: TRBJ2-6
abundance: .
v_gene: TRBV5-5
d_gene: .
len: 20
CDR3nt: TGTGCCAGCAGCGCCCAGGGAACGGGCACCATAAGCTCTGGGGCCAACGTCCTGACTTTC
CDR3aa: CASSAQGTGTISSGANVLTF

j_gene: TRBJ1-4
abundance: .
v_gene: TRBV19
d_gene: TRBD1
len: 13
CDR3nt: TGTGCCAGTACGGTAGGGGGCAATGAAAAACTGTTTTTT
CDR3aa: CASTVGGNEKLFF

j_gene: TRBJ2-7
abundance: .
v_gene: TRBV4-2
d_gene: .
len: 13
CDR3nt: TGTGCCAGCAGCCGTCAGAGCTCCTACGAGCAGTACTTC
CDR3aa: CASSRQSSYEQYF

j_gene: TRBJ2-7
abundance: few
v_gene: TRBV7-9
d_gene: .
len: 11
CDR3nt: TGTGCCAGCAGCCATGACTACGAGCAGTACTTC
CDR3aa: CASSHDYEQYF

j_gene: TRBJ1-1
abundance: .
v_gene: TRBV29-1
d_gene: .
len: 11
CDR3nt: TGCAGCGTTGAGGTGGGGGTCGAGGCTTTCTTT
CDR3aa: CSVEVGVEAFF

j_gene: TRBJ2-7
abundance: .
v_gene: TRBV27
d_gene: TRBD2
len: 16
CDR3nt: TGTGCCAGCAGTTCACCACTAGCGGGAGTAAGGGGCGAGCAGTACTTC
CDR3aa: CASSSPLAGVRGEQYF

j_gene: TRBJ2-1
abundance: once
v_gene: TRBV5-6
d_gene: TRBD2
len: 16
CDR3nt: TGTGCCAGCAGCTTGGGTTTGGCGGGAGCCTACAATGAGCAGTTCTTC
CDR3aa: CASSLGLAGAYNEQFF

j_gene: TRBJ2-3
abundance: .
v_gene: TRBV9
d_gene: .
len: 14
CDR3nt: TGTGCCAGCAGCGCCCGGGGCGGGCTTCATACGCAGTATTTT
CDR3aa: CASSARGGLHTQYF

j_gene: TRBJ1-1
abundance: .
v_gene: TRBV28
d_gene: .
len: 12
CDR3nt: TGTGCCAGCAGTCCTCTTATGGCTGAAGCTTTCTTT
CDR3aa: CASSPLMAEAFF

j_gene: TRBJ2-3
abundance: .
v_gene: TRBV7-6
d_gene: .
len: 13
CDR3nt: TGTGCCAGCACCCCGGAGATCGCAGATACGCAGTATTTT
CDR3aa: CASTPEIADTQYF

j_gene: TRBJ2-7
abundance: medium-sized
v_gene: TRBV19
d_gene: .
len: 15
CDR3nt: TGTGCCAGTAGTATAGGAGCGTCCCCCTCCTACGAGCAGTACTTC
CDR3aa: CASSIGASPSYEQYF

j_gene: TRBJ2-5
abundance: .
v_gene: TRBV7-9
d_gene: TRBD2
len: 17
CDR3nt: TGTGCCAGCAGCTTAGGGGCGGGAGGGCCCTTTCACGAGACCCAGTACTTC
CDR3aa: CASSLGAGGPFHETQYF

j_gene: TRBJ2-7
abundance: .
v_gene: TRBV5-1
d_gene: .
len: 13
CDR3nt: TGCGCCAGCAGCTTGGCAGCGGGCACCGAGCAGTACTTC
CDR3aa: CASSLAAGTEQYF

j_gene: TRBJ2-1
abundance: .
v_gene: TRBV7-8
d_gene: TRBD2
len: 17
CDR3nt: TGTGCCAGCAGCTTGGCTAGGGTAGCGGGAGTTCCTCCCGAGCAGTTCTTC
CDR3aa: CASSLARVAGVPPEQFF

j_gene: TRBJ2-2
abundance: .
v_gene: TRBV6-4
d_gene: .
len: 13
CDR3nt: TGTGCCAGCCACGGGGCGAACACCGGGGAGCTGTTTTTT
CDR3aa: CASHGANTGELFF

j_gene: TRBJ2-1
abundance: .
v_gene: TRBV2
d_gene: .
len: 15
CDR3nt: TGTGCCAGCAGAATGACTAGGGCGGTCCACAATGAGCAGTTCTTC
CDR3aa: CASRMTRAVHNEQFF

j_gene: TRBJ2-7
abundance: .
v_gene: TRBV4-1
d_gene: TRBD2
len: 15
CDR3nt: TGCGCCAGCAGCCAAGGGGGACTAGCGGTTTACGAGCAGTACTTC
CDR3aa: CASSQGGLAVYEQYF

j_gene: TRBJ2-5
abundance: many
v_gene: TRBV5-1
d_gene: .
len: 13
CDR3nt: TGCGCCAGCAGCCTGACCCCGGGGGAGACCCAGTACTTC
CDR3aa: CASSLTPGETQYF

j_gene: TRBJ2-2
abundance: .
v_gene: TRBV27
d_gene: .
len: 14
CDR3nt: TGTGCCAGCAGTTTTCAGACCCTTGCCGGGGAGCTGTTTTTT
CDR3aa: CASSFQTLAGELFF

j_gene: TRBJ2-2
abundance: .
v_gene: TRBV10-3
d_gene: .
len: 15
CDR3nt: TGTGCCATCAGCGCCGGGACATCGAACACCGGGGAGCTGTTTTTT
CDR3aa: CAISAGTSNTGELFF

j_gene: TRBJ1-1
abundance: few
v_gene: TRBV5-1
d_gene: .
len: 15
CDR3nt: TGCGCCAGCAGCTTGGGAGAACACATGAACACTGAAGCTTTCTTT
CDR3aa: CASSLGEHMNTEAFF

j_gene: TRBJ1-1
abundance: .
v_gene: TRBV16
d_gene: .
len: 17
CDR3nt: TGTGCCAGCAGCCCAGGGACGGTTAAACTCATGAACACTGAAGCTTTCTTT
CDR3aa: CASSPGTVKLMNTEAFF

j_gene: TRBJ2-7
abundance: .
v_gene: TRBV11-3
d_gene: TRBD2
len: 15
CDR3nt: TGTGCCAGCAGCTTTAAGGGAGGGGCGTCCTACGAGCAGTACTTC
CDR3aa: CASSFKGGASYEQYF

j_gene: TRBJ1-2
abundance: many
v_gene: TRBV2
d_gene: .
len: 15
CDR3nt: TGTGCCAGAAGAGCATGGAGACGAGGGGGAGATGGCTACACCTTC
CDR3aa: CARRAWRRGGDGYTF

j_gene: TRBJ2-7
abundance: .
v_gene: TRBV9
d_gene: .
len: 14
CDR3nt: TGTGCCAGCAGTGAAGGCGCCAGCTCCTACGAGCAGTACTTC
CDR3aa: CASSEGASSYEQYF

j_gene: TRBJ1-5
abundance: .
v_gene: TRBV19
d_gene: .
len: 13
CDR3nt: TGTGCCAGTAGCGAGAACCAAAAGAGGGCCCAGCATTTT
CDR3aa: CASSENQKRAQHF

j_gene: TRBJ2-7
abundance: .
v_gene: TRBV5-6
d_gene: TRBD2
len: 18
CDR3nt: TGTGCCAGCAGCTTGAAAACCCGGACTAGCGAATTCTCCTACGAGCAGTACTTC
CDR3aa: CASSLKTRTSEFSYEQYF

j_gene: TRBJ1-3
abundance: .
v_gene: TRBV28
d_gene: .
len: 16
CDR3nt: TGTGCCAGCAGTCTTCTCAGACAAGTCTCTGGAAACACCATATATTTT
CDR3aa: CASSLLRQVSGNTIYF

j_gene: TRBJ1-2
abundance: .
v_gene: TRBV15
d_gene: .
len: 15
CDR3nt: TGTGCCACCAGCAGAGTTCCAGGGTGGATAGAGGGCTACACCTTC
CDR3aa: CATSRVPGWIEGYTF

j_gene: TRBJ2-2
abundance: .
v_gene: TRBV23-1
d_gene: .
len: 12
CDR3nt: TGCGCCAGCAGTCAATCGGTCGGGGAGCTGTTTTTT
CDR3aa: CASSQSVGELFF

j_gene: TRBJ2-7
abundance: .
v_gene: TRBV10-3
d_gene: .
len: 13
CDR3nt: TGTGCCATCGGTCCAAGGTTAACCTACGAGCAGTACTTC
CDR3aa: CAIGPRLTYEQYF

j_gene: TRBJ2-1
abundance: few
v_gene: TRBV6-1
d_gene: TRBD2
len: 15
CDR3nt: TGTGCCAGCAGTGTTACTAGCGGGAGTGTCAATGAGCAGTTCTTC
CDR3aa: CASSVTSGSVNEQFF

j_gene: TRBJ1-4
abundance: .
v_gene: TRBV27
d_gene: .
len: 13
CDR3nt: TGTGCCAGCGCCGTACAGGGAGACGAAAAACTGTTTTTT
CDR3aa: CASAVQGDEKLFF

j_gene: TRBJ2-7
abundance: few
v_gene: TRBV6-6
d_gene: .
len: 13
CDR3nt: TGTGCCAGCAGTCTAAGGCCGAGCTACGAGCAGTACTTC
CDR3aa: CASSLRPSYEQYF

j_gene: TRBJ2-7
abundance: .
v_gene: TRBV5-1
d_gene: TRBD1
len: 18
CDR3nt: TGCGCCAGCAGCTTGGGGCCAGGGGGCTCTTACTACACCTACGAGCAGTACTTC
CDR3aa: CASSLGPGGSYYTYEQYF

j_gene: TRBJ1-5
abundance: few
v_gene: TRBV28
d_gene: .
len: 16
CDR3nt: TGTGCCAGCAGCCCCACCCCGGGGCTCTCCAATCAGCCCCAGCATTTT
CDR3aa: CASSPTPGLSNQPQHF

j_gene: TRBJ2-3
abundance: many
v_gene: TRBV6-4
d_gene: TRBD2
len: 13
CDR3nt: TGTGCCAGCAGTAGCGGGGACACAGATACGCAGTATTTT
CDR3aa: CASSSGDTDTQYF

j_gene: TRBJ1-4
abundance: .
v_gene: TRBV13
d_gene: .
len: 14
CDR3nt: TGTGCCAGCAGCTCCGACAGGTGGCGCGAAAAACTGTTTTTT
CDR3aa: CASSSDRWREKLFF

j_gene: TRBJ2-5
abundance: .
v_gene: TRBV25-1
d_gene: TRBD2
len: 17
CDR3nt: TGTGCCAGCAGTGAGGCCAAGCGGGACGGGAGATGGGAGACCCAGTACTTC
CDR3aa: CASSEAKRDGRWETQYF

j_gene: TRBJ1-2
abundance: .
v_gene: TRBV19
d_gene: .
len: 11
CDR3nt: TGTGCCAGTACAGGGGTGTTTGGCTACACCTTC
CDR3aa: CASTGVFGYTF